The 25 T cell receptor beta chains in this list originate from one sample, sequenced in a study of shared clonotypes between healthy human individuals. The table came from immunoSEQ multiplex PCR; TCRdb's copy has only in-frame clones and leaves some out. There are millions of clones in the sample; approximately 93% occur only once, and 0.35% to 0.5% lies in the top ten. Sequencing was done on a sample of naive CD4+ T cells from PBMCs. Subset in this sample: CD45RA+ positively selected. Source of these receptors: a man between 18 and 29 years old in good health. Some clones in this sample may be carry-over from other donors' samples.

This clone appeared a single time. The CDR3 sequence is CATAPVAGSVVTQYF. In nucleotides, the CDR3 is TGTGCCACCGCCCCGGTCGCGGGAAGCGTCGTGACCCAGTACTTC. The chain employs TRBV6-5 and TRBJ2-5, with D possibly TRBD2 on 6 matching bases. V shed 10 bases and J shed 7 bases, with 25 bases lying between them. Germline V gene lookup returns CDR1 MNHEY and CDR2 SVGAGI. This CDR3 contains 15 residues.

This sequence joins TRBV6-1 and TRBJ2-5, with 11 bases that match TRBD2. Per germline, CDR1 MNHNS and CDR2 SASEGT. CDR3 length: 15 amino acids. V lost 6 bases and J lost 5; bases outside the gene matches: 8. The CDR3 protein is CASRRLAGLWETQYF. CDR3 DNA: TGTGCCAGCAGACGACTAGCGGGGCTGTGGGAGACCCAGTACTTC.

The chain recombines TRBV2 with TRBJ2-7, with no clear D. Trimming shortened V by 7 bases and J by 6 bases, and 16 bases separated the two germline ends. CDR1 is SNHLY and CDR2 is FYNNEI in the germline V gene. The CDR3 runs to 13 residues. CDR3 DNA sequence: TGTGCCAGCACCCTAGAACTACTAAGCGAGCAGTACTTC. It translates to CASTLELLSEQYF.

This chain joins TRBV10-3 and TRBJ2-6; no clear D. The CDR3 runs 11 residues. The germline V gene has CDR1 ENHRY and CDR2 SYGVKD. Trimming pared 4 bases from V and 11 bases from J, leaving 6 bases between. The CDR3 loop reads CAISAQDVLTF. The CDR3 nucleotides are TGTGCCATCAGTGCCCAAGACGTCCTGACTTTC.

The rearrangement joins TRBV11-2 to TRBJ2-7; D is uncertain. CDR3 size: 15 residues. Germline V gene data show CDR1 as SGHAT and CDR2 as FQNNGV. V was clipped by 1 base and J by 4 bases, with 14 bases between them. The CDR3 DNA is TGTGCCAGCAGCTTAGTAGGATATCAAATTTACGAGCAGTACTTC. Its translation: CASSLVGYQIYEQYF.

The V and J genes are TRBV28 and TRBJ2-7; TRBD2 agrees at 15 bases. The CDR3 contains 18 residues. V shed 6 bases, J shed 7 bases, and the junction held 16 bases outside the gene matches. Germline loops: CDR1 MDHEN, CDR2 SYDVKM. Here the CDR3 DNA reads TGTGCCAGCAGGGACCCGGGACTAGCGGGAGGTACAGGAGGGGAGCAGTACTTC. Amino acids: CASRDPGLAGGTGGEQYF.

This chain joins TRBV7-9 and TRBJ2-1; a possible D gene is TRBD1 (5 bases). This CDR3 comprises 16 residues. Trimming took 1 base from V and 3 from J, leaving 13 bases between them. The germline gives CDR1 SEHNR, CDR2 FQNEAQ (reference sequence). The CDR3 DNA is TGTGCCAGCAGCTTAGTGTGGGGAAGGGGCTACAATGAGCAGTTCTTC. Translated, it gives CASSLVWGRGYNEQFF.

This chain uses TRBV9 with TRBJ1-6, with D perhaps matching TRBD1 (6 bases). The CDR3 is made up of 13 amino acids. The V end was cut by 5 bases, the J end by 7 bases, with 10 bases between. Germline lookup yields CDR1 SGDLS and CDR2 YYNGEE. The CDR3 is CASSNRENSPLHF. CDR3 nucleotide sequence: TGTGCCAGCAGTAACAGGGAAAATTCACCCCTCCACTTT.

The V call is TRBV10-3, the J call TRBJ2-7, with 8 bases fitting TRBD1. The CDR3 spans 14 residues. Germline CDR1 reads ENHRY; CDR2 reads SYGVKD. V lost 7 bases, J lost 0 bases, and 5 bases stayed unmatched. CDR3 residues: CAIKSTGVSYEQYF. The DNA for the CDR3 is TGTGCCATCAAATCGACAGGGGTCTCCTACGAGCAGTACTTC.

The chain uses TRBV18 and TRBJ2-2; D ambiguous. V dropped 6 bases and J dropped 4 bases, with 9 bases sitting between them. This CDR3 spans 13 amino acids. CDR1 is KGHSH and CDR2 is LQKENI in the germline V gene. CDR3 nucleotides: TGTGCCAGCTCGAAAGGAATCACCGGGGAGCTGTTTTTT. This sequence encodes CASSKGITGELFF.

This chain joins TRBV11-3 and TRBJ2-3; TRBD2 matches at 8 bases. Germline CDR1 is SGHNT and CDR2 is YENEEA. Trimming removed 1 base from V and 4 bases from J; junction bases left unmatched: 4. The CDR3 contains 15 residues. The CDR3 DNA follows: TGTGCCAGCAGCTTAGCTCGGGGGGGACCAGATACGCAGTATTTT. Residues: CASSLARGGPDTQYF. The full variable domain, completed using reference TRBV11-3 and TRBJ2-3, is EAGVVQSPRYKIIEKKQPVAFWCNPISGHNTLYWYLQNLGQGPELLIRYENEEAVDDSQLPKDRFSAERLKGVDSTLKIQPAELGDSAVYLCASSLARGGPDTQYFGPGTRLTVL.

The CDR3 loop reads CATVTGGYGYTF. The CDR3 bases are TGTGCCACCGTGACTGGGGGCTATGGCTACACCTTC. The chain combines TRBV6-5 with TRBJ1-2, with D possibly matching TRBD1 (5 bases). This CDR3 is 12 amino acids long. V shed 10 bases and J shed 4 bases, with 13 bases lying between them. Germline CDR1 and CDR2: MNHEY and SVGAGI.

This chain links TRBV5-6 with TRBJ2-1; D unclear. Germline assignment: CDR1 SGHDT and CDR2 YYEEEE. CDR3 length: 13 residues. V lost 3 bases and J 4 bases, leaving 8 bases between the germline ends. CDR3 amino acids: CASSSGPYNEQFF. The CDR3 nucleotides are TGTGCCAGCAGCTCGGGCCCTTACAATGAGCAGTTCTTC.

Points on this clone: Within the sample, other DNA sequences also encode this same CDR3. V is TRBV28 and J is TRBJ1-1; possibly TRBD1 for D (5 bases). This CDR3 region has 15 residues. Germline CDR1 reads MDHEN; CDR2 reads SYDVKM. Trimming removed 4 bases at V and 1 base at J, with 13 bases between. CDR3 sequence reads: CASSSPGTGNTEAFF. DNA of the CDR3: TGTGCCAGCAGTTCTCCCGGGACCGGGAACACTGAAGCTTTCTTT. The full variable domain, in which reference TRBV28 and TRBJ1-1 provide the parts outside the CDR3, is DVKVTQSSRYLVKRTGEKVFLECVQDMDHENMFWYRQDPGLGLRLIYFSYDVKMKEKGDIPEGYSVSREKKERFSLILESASTNQTSMYLCASSSPGTGNTEAFFGQGTRLTVV.

This clone was found a few times. The chain employs TRBV18 and TRBJ1-1; no clear D. The CDR3 runs 13 residues. CDR1 is KGHSH, CDR2 LQKENI, per germline. With 6 bases removed from V and 1 base from J, the gap between germline ends came to 9 bases. This CDR3 is CASSSTWNTEAFF. The CDR3, as DNA: TGTGCCAGCTCGTCAACATGGAACACTGAAGCTTTCTTT. The full variable domain, rest sourced from reference TRBV18 and TRBJ1-1, is NAGVMQNPRHLVRRRGQEARLRCSPMKGHSHVYWYRQLPEEGLKFMVYLQKENIIDESGMPKERFSAEFPKEGPSILRIQQVVRGDSAAYFCASSSTWNTEAFFGQGTRLTVV.

The chain employs TRBV30 and TRBJ2-3; the match to TRBD2 covers 7 bases. V shed 5 bases and J 2 bases; nucleotides not matched to a gene: 10. Per the germline V gene, CDR1 is GTSNPN and CDR2 is SVGIG (reference sequence). The CDR3 is 15 amino acids. The CDR3 nucleotides are TGTGCCTGGCGCATTCCTAGCGGCTACACAGATACGCAGTATTTT. This sequence encodes CAWRIPSGYTDTQYF.

The V gene is TRBV19, the J gene TRBJ2-3; D is unclear. Trimming pared 7 bases from V and 6 bases from J, leaving 14 bases between. Germline V gene data show CDR1 as LNHDA and CDR2 as SQIVND (reference sequence). There are 13 residues in the CDR3. For the CDR3, the DNA is TGTGCCAGTAAACCAAACGTTCGGGATACGCAGTATTTT. Translating it yields CASKPNVRDTQYF.

The chain carries TRBV5-1 and TRBJ2-7; D may be TRBD1 (6 bases). The CDR3 contains 15 residues. The ends were cut back, 0 bases at V and 2 bases at J, with 12 bases in the middle. Germline assignment: CDR1 SGHRS and CDR2 YFSETQ. Here the CDR3 DNA reads TGCGCCAGCAGCTTGGTGCCAGGGGACCCCTACGAGCAGTACTTC. This gives the protein CASSLVPGDPYEQYF.

The chain employs TRBV2 and TRBJ2-1; TRBD2 matches 8 bases. Germline values: CDR1 SNHLY, CDR2 FYNNEI. J gave up 3 bases and V 6 bases, and 7 bases lay outside the gene matches. This CDR3 is built from 15 residues. CDR3 amino acids: CASSLSGEHYNEQFF. As DNA, the CDR3 is TGTGCCAGCAGCCTTAGCGGGGAGCACTACAATGAGCAGTTCTTC. Complete variable domain (other parts from reference TRBV2 and TRBJ2-1): EPEVTQTPSHQVTQMGQEVILRCVPISNHLYFYWYRQILGQKVEFLVSFYNNEISEKSEIFDDQFSVERPDGSNFTLKIRSTKLEDSAMYFCASSLSGEHYNEQFFGPGTRLTVL.

This clone was seen only once. The chain recombines TRBV29-1 with TRBJ1-3; the D is unclear. Germline CDR1 SQVTM, CDR2 ANQGSEA. CDR3 length: 15 residues. The ends were cut back, 0 bases at V and 0 bases at J, with 9 bases in the middle. CDR3 bases: TGCAGCGTTGAAGATGGCCTCAACTCTGGAAACACCATATATTTT. The encoded protein is CSVEDGLNSGNTIYF.

The chain couples TRBV6-1 to TRBJ1-1; TRBD1 aligns across 8 bases. This CDR3 spans 14 amino acids. Germline CDR1 MNHNS, CDR2 SASEGT. V was pared by 6 bases and J by 1 base, with 4 bases of the junction left unmatched. The CDR3 here is CASRRQGQNTEAFF. The CDR3 nucleotides read TGTGCCAGCAGACGACAGGGGCAGAACACTGAAGCTTTCTTT.

V and J are TRBV6-1 and TRBJ1-2; D unresolved. V gave up 2 bases and J gave up 4 bases, with 14 bases separating them. Germline V CDR1 and CDR2: MNHNS, SASEGT. CDR3 length: 15 residues. Here the CDR3 reads CASSELFVNLYGYTF. As DNA, the CDR3 is TGTGCCAGCAGTGAATTATTCGTTAATCTCTATGGCTACACCTTC.

The chain joins TRBV6-6 to TRBJ2-7; TRBD2 is a possible D gene (6 bases). CDR1 is MNHNY, CDR2 SVGAGI, per germline (reference sequence). The CDR3 has 15 residues. Trimming shortened V by 0 bases and J by 5 bases, and 14 bases separated the two germline ends. DNA for the CDR3: TGTGCCAGCAGTTACTCCGGTTCTAGCGTAGACGAGCAGTACTTC. It specifies CASSYSGSSVDEQYF.

J is TRBJ2-1 and V is TRBV4-1; TRBD2 matches at 15 bases. J gave up 8 bases and V 4 bases, and 3 bases lay outside the gene matches. The CDR3 runs 15 residues. CDR1 is MGHRA and CDR2 is YSYEKL in the germline V gene. CDR3 in DNA: TGCGCCAGCAGCCGGACTAGCGGGAGGGCCGATGAGCAGTTCTTC. It codes for CASSRTSGRADEQFF.

V usage is TRBV2 and J usage is TRBJ2-3; 8 bases are a match to TRBD2. The CDR3 runs 15 residues. V lost 4 bases and J lost 0; bases outside the gene matches: 3. From germline, CDR1 is SNHLY and CDR2 FYNNEI. CDR3 nucleotide sequence: TGTGCCAGCAGTGTAGCGGGGACTAGCACAGATACGCAGTATTTT. This codes for CASSVAGTSTDTQYF.